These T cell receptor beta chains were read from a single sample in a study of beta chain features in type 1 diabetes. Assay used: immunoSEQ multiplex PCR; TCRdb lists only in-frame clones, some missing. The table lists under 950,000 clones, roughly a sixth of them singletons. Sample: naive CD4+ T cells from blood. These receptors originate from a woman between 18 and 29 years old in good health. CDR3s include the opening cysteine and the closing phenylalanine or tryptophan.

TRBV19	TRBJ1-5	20	CASSIPPRDSSSFSNQPQHF
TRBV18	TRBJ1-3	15	CASSPRGNSGNTIYF
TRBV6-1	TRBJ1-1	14	CASSVNRVNTEAFF
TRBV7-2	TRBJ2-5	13	CASRLTGMETQYF
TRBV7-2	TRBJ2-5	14	CASSSYGTRETQYF
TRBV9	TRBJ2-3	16	CASSVAGQTSTDTQYF
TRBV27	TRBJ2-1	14	CASRLAGSYNEQFF
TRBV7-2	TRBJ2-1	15	CASSLNSRSYNEQFF
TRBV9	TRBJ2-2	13	CASSVVRTGELFF
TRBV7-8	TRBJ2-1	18	CASSERLGLADSYNEQFF
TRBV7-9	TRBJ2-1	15	CASSSWSASYNEQFF
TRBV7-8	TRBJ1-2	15	CASSPILTPPGGYTF
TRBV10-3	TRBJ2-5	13	CAISVGGKETQYF
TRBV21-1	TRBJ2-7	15	CASSKEGGQGCEQYF
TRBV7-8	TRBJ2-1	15	CASSLTPSGDNEQFF
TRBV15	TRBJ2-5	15	CATSRDRGQAETQYF
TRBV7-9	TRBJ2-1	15	CASNGGGRAYNEQFF
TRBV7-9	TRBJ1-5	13	CASSLGGVQPQHF
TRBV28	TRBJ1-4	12	CATRWTDEKLFF
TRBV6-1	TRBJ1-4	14	CASSSGTANEKLFF
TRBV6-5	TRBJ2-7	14	CASSYSDRGYEQYF
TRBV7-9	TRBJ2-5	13	CASSSDNQETQYF
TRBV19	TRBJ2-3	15	CASSIIESGTDTQYF
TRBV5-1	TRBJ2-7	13	CASSLSRDYEQYF
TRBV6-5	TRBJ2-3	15	CASTKRDPSADTQYF
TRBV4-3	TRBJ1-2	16	CASSQIGAGTAYGYTF
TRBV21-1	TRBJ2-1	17	CASSTRGRRPGYNEQFF
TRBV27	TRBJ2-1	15	CASSLSTYLYNEQFF
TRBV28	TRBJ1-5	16	CASSRYAGGGNQPQHF
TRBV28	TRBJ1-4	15	CASSLPPGTNEKLFF
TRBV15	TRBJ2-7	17	CAGRGTSGRLSSYEQYF
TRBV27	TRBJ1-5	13	CASSRRAFQPQHF
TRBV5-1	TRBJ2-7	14	CASSPQDGPYEQYF
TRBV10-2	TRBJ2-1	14	CATQSYTSYNEQFF
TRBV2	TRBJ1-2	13	CASSEARQFGSTF
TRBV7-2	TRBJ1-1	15	CASSTRRGPNTEAFF
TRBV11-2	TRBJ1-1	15	CASSLAQTGVTEAFF
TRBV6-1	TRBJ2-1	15	CASTGRGLVYNEQFF
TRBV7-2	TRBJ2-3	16	CASSSIGGGIGGTQYF
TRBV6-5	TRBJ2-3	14	CASSDKGTSDTQYF
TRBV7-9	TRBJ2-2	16	CASSPRSGSVTGELFF
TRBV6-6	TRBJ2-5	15	CASSSLAGAGETQYF
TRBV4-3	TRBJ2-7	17	CASSQDRRTSGAYEQYF
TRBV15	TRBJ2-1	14	CATSRDVSYNEQFF
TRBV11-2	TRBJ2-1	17	CASSSITGLATNNEQFF
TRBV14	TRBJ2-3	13	CASSEGGTDTQYF
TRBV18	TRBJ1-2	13	CASSPGQLYGYTF
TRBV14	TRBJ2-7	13	CASSQVGQATEYF
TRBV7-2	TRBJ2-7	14	CASSLAYGQGEQYF
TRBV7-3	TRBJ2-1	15	CASSPRRESYNEQFF
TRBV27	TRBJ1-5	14	CASSSWDRLSAQHF
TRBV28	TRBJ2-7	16	CASSLPRLAGVFEQYF
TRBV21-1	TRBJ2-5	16	CASSNRLPRPLGAQYF
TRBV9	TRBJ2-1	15	CASRKSGSGDNEQFF